This T cell receptor beta chain was recorded in a study of T cells in Graves' hyperthyroidism and ophthalmopathy. Patients aged 18 to 65 had newly diagnosed hyperthyroidism of under 2 months' duration. Researchers barred patients who had uncontrolled infection, other autoimmune disease, pregnancy or lactation. This clonotype was detected many times. Unmatched junction bases numbered 10, after V lost 10 bases and J lost 2 bases. This CDR3 spans 14 amino acids. Amplification of TCR beta CDR3 regions was performed using RNA transcripts as template. A first-round RT-PCR of the TCR CDR3 used the HTBI primer set. TCRdb re-derived calls from the multiplex PCR reads in MiXCR, one entry per CDR3 protein. Of about 290,000 distinct CDR3 sequences in the sample, roughly an eighth were seen once.

This TCR was recovered from a woman aged 40 to 50 with Graves' hyperthyroidism. Material: blood. The chain employs TRBV12-3 or TRBV12-4 and TRBJ2-5; 7 bases are a match to TRBD2. The CDR3 DNA reads as TGTGCCACTTCTTGGGCTAGCGGACAAGAGACCCAGTACTTC. This codes for CATSWASGQETQYF.